These 29 T cell receptor beta chains came from one sample sequenced in a study of blood T cell repertoires in COVID-19. The repertoire was sequenced with immunoSEQ multiplex PCR; TCRdb's copy has only in-frame clones and lacks some. The sample has about 100,000 clones, 80% to 95% seen once. The sample was peripheral blood. These receptors all come from a man in his forties or fifties with active COVID-19.

The V call is TRBV7-9, the J call TRBJ2-1, with 8 bases aligning to TRBD2. The ends lost 4 bases at V and 6 bases at J; junction bases unmatched: 2. This CDR3 is 13 amino acids long. Germline values: CDR1 SEHNR, CDR2 FQNEAQ (reference sequence). The CDR3 DNA reads as TGTGCCAGCAGCTCCGGGGGGGGCAATGAGCAGTTCTTC. Its protein is CASSSGGGNEQFF.

This clone was counted only a few times. The chain couples TRBV7-8 to TRBJ2-1, with 9 bases fitting TRBD2. The CDR3 totals 14 residues. The V and J ends lost 3 bases and 10 bases, in that order; junction bases with no gene match: 7. Germline V lookup: CDR1 SGHVS, CDR2 FQNEAQ. The CDR3: CASSLTQREEEQFF. CDR3 nucleotide sequence: TGTGCCAGCAGCTTGACCCAGCGGGAGGAAGAGCAGTTCTTC.

The V call is TRBV4-2, the J call TRBJ1-4, with D possibly being TRBD1 (5 bases). V gave up 0 bases and J gave up 8 bases, with 13 bases separating them. The germline CDR1 and CDR2 sequences are LGHNA and YNFKEQ. The CDR3 has 15 amino acids. The CDR3 sequence: CASSQDRAGREKLFF. The CDR3 nucleotides are TGTGCCAGCAGCCAAGATCGGGCAGGGCGGGAAAAACTGTTTTTT.

This rearrangement joins TRBV6-5 to TRBJ1-5, with 7 bases identical to TRBD1. Germline V gene data show CDR1 as MNHEY and CDR2 as SVGAGI. Trimming cost V 9 bases and J 5 bases; bases outside gene matches: 4. This CDR3 is built from 12 residues. The DNA for the CDR3 is TGTGCCAGACAGGGGTTCCATCAGCCCCAGCATTTT. Amino acids: CARQGFHQPQHF.

The rearrangement joins TRBV3-1 (or the pseudogene TRBV3-2) to TRBJ1-1, with D tentatively TRBD1 (5 bases). The CDR3 is made up of 15 amino acids. Per the germline V gene, CDR1 is LGHDT and CDR2 is YNNKEL (reference sequence). Trimming took 3 bases from V and 5 from J, leaving 16 bases between them. CDR3 nucleotide sequence: TGTGCCAGCAGCCAGCTCGGGACTATGGGGACTGAAGCTTTCTTT. Its protein product is CASSQLGTMGTEAFF.

The chain employs TRBV7-9 and TRBJ2-1; 7 bases line up with TRBD2. The CDR3 sequence is 14 residues long. Unmatched junction bases numbered 3, after V lost 1 base and J lost 6 bases. CDR1 and CDR2 (germline): SEHNR, FQNEAQ (reference sequence). The CDR3 is CASSLGGSGNEQFF. Written as DNA, the CDR3 is TGTGCCAGCAGCTTAGGCGGGAGTGGCAATGAGCAGTTCTTC.

V usage is TRBV25-1 and J usage is TRBJ2-3; D perhaps matches TRBD2 (5 bases). Germline CDR1 is MGHDK and CDR2 is SYGVNS. V dropped 7 bases and J dropped 5 bases, with 10 bases sitting between them. The length of the CDR3 is 12 residues. The CDR3 DNA reads as TGTGCCAGCAATAGGGAGCAAGATACGCAGTATTTT. It translates to CASNREQDTQYF.

This clone came up once. The chain couples TRBV19 to TRBJ2-5, with D possibly matching TRBD1 (6 bases). The CDR3 is 11 residues long. Per the germline V gene, CDR1 is LNHDA and CDR2 is SQIVND (reference sequence). Between the trimmed V and J ends, which lost 10 bases and 4 bases, there was a span of 10 bases. The DNA for the CDR3 is TGTGCCACAGGGGTAGGAGAGACCCAGTACTTC. Encoded protein: CATGVGETQYF.

The V and J genes are TRBV5-1 and TRBJ1-4, with 7 bases that match TRBD1. The CDR3 length is 14 residues. The V segment lost 0 bases and the J segment 7 bases; nucleotides outside the gene matches: 3. Germline CDR1 SGHRS, CDR2 YFSETQ. In DNA, the CDR3 is TGCGCCAGCAGCTTGGGGCAGGGGGGTGAAAAACTGTTTTTT. It yields the protein CASSLGQGGEKLFF.

The rearrangement uses TRBV9 and TRBJ2-7; TRBD1 matches 10 bases. The CDR3 length is 14 residues. Germline CDR1 SGDLS, CDR2 YYNGEE. After removal of 3 bases from V and 3 bases from J, the junction contained 3 bases not matched to a gene. CDR3 in amino acids: CASSAGQGGYEQYF. CDR3 sequence (DNA): TGTGCCAGCAGCGCCGGACAGGGGGGCTACGAGCAGTACTTC. Supplemented by reference TRBV9 and TRBJ2-7, the full variable domain reads DSGVTQTPKHLITATGQRVTLRCSPRSGDLSVYWYQQSLDQGLQFLIQYYNGEERAKGNILERFSAQQFPDLHSELNLSSLELGDSALYFCASSAGQGGYEQYFGPGTRLTVT.

The chain combines TRBV28 with TRBJ1-2, with D perhaps matching TRBD1 (5 bases). The CDR3 sequence is 13 residues long. CDR1 is MDHEN and CDR2 is SYDVKM in the germline V gene. V was trimmed by 3 bases and J by 8 bases, leaving 13 bases between them. The CDR3 spells CASSFRRGDGYTF. CDR3 coding DNA: TGTGCCAGCAGTTTCCGGAGGGGAGACGGCTACACCTTC.

J is TRBJ1-2 and V is TRBV11-3; D is ambiguous. V was cut by 0 bases and J by 4 bases, with 9 bases left in between. The CDR3 contains 14 residues. From germline, CDR1 is SGHNT and CDR2 YENEEA. In DNA, the CDR3 is TGTGCCAGCAGCTTAGACGGGGTCGGCTATGGCTACACCTTC. This gives the protein CASSLDGVGYGYTF.

The V and J genes are TRBV19 and TRBJ1-6; possibly TRBD1 for D (6 bases). Trimming shortened V by 5 bases and J by 6 bases, and 14 bases separated the two germline ends. The CDR3 extends over 15 amino acids. In germline, CDR1 is LNHDA, CDR2 SQIVND (reference sequence). This CDR3 is CASSAGTSPNSPLHF. CDR3 sequence (DNA): TGTGCCAGTAGTGCAGGGACATCCCCTAATTCACCCCTCCACTTT.

The genes are TRBV5-1 and TRBJ1-4; TRBD1 matches at 9 bases. V dropped 3 bases and J dropped 5; count of bases not matched to a gene: 2. Germline CDR1 and CDR2: SGHRS and YFSETQ. There are 14 residues in the CDR3. The CDR3 DNA sequence: TGCGCCAGCAGCTCGGGACAGGGAAATGAAAAACTGTTTTTT. Encoded protein: CASSSGQGNEKLFF.

The rearrangement links TRBV5-1 to TRBJ1-1; TRBD1 aligns across 8 bases. The CDR3 runs to 15 residues. The V gene's germline CDR1 is SGHRS and CDR2 YFSETQ. The J segment lost 6 bases and the V segment lost 0 bases, leaving 7 bases of the junction unmatched. For the CDR3, the DNA is TGCGCCAGCAGCTTGGACGGACAGGGAGGTTCTGAAGCTTTCTTT. This codes for CASSLDGQGGSEAFF.

V usage is TRBV5-1 and J usage is TRBJ2-1; 12 bases are a match to TRBD2. Germline V gene sequence: CDR1 SGHRS, CDR2 YFSETQ. There are 16 residues in the CDR3. Trimming removed 5 bases from V and 9 bases from J; junction bases left unmatched: 12. This CDR3 reads CASSLALAGGYSEQFF. CDR3 nucleotides: TGCGCCAGCAGTTTAGCCCTAGCGGGGGGGTATAGTGAGCAGTTCTTC.

The gene calls are TRBV9 and TRBJ1-2, with 7 bases lining up with TRBD1. Unmatched junction bases numbered 4, after V lost 5 bases and J lost 0 bases. The CDR3 has 14 amino acids. Germline V CDR1 and CDR2: SGDLS, YYNGEE. CDR3 nucleotide sequence: TGTGCCAGCAGACAGGGGACAGCTAACTATGGCTACACCTTC. Translation: CASRQGTANYGYTF.

In its sample, this clone was seen a few times. The V call is TRBV19, the J call TRBJ1-5, with TRBD1 matching over 9 bases. Germline V gives CDR1 LNHDA, CDR2 SQIVND (reference sequence). The CDR3 spans 17 residues. V was pared by 4 bases and J by 7 bases, with 14 bases of the junction left unmatched. CDR3 amino acids: CASSTTLLGQGRQPQHF. The CDR3 DNA sequence: TGTGCCAGTAGTACCACACTTCTTGGACAGGGGAGGCAGCCCCAGCATTTT. The whole variable domain, filled in from reference TRBV19 and TRBJ1-5, reads DGGITQSPKYLFRKEGQNVTLSCEQNLNHDAMYWYRQDPGQGLRLIYYSQIVNDFQKGDIAEGYSVSREKKESFPLTVTSAQKNPTAFYLCASSTTLLGQGRQPQHFGDGTRLSIL.

The rearrangement uses TRBV19 and TRBJ2-2; the match to TRBD2 covers 8 bases. Germline trimming cut 3 bases from V and 6 bases from J; bases unmatched to any gene: 6. The germline V gene encodes CDR1 LNHDA and CDR2 SQIVND (reference sequence). CDR3 length: 15 residues. CDR3 sequence (DNA): TGTGCCAGTAGTATCCCCGGGAGGGGGGCCGGGGAGCTGTTTTTT. This encodes CASSIPGRGAGELFF.

The chain recombines TRBV30 with TRBJ1-1; D is unclear. Looked up from germline, CDR1 is GTSNPN and CDR2 is SVGIG (reference sequence). Between the trimmed V and J ends, which lost 2 bases and 3 bases, there was a span of 13 bases. This CDR3 comprises 14 residues. CDR3 coding DNA: TGTGCCTGGAGTAAGTTAGGGAGGCACACTGAAGCTTTCTTT. This translates into CAWSKLGRHTEAFF.

The chain joins TRBV6-1 to TRBJ2-1; 12 nucleotides agree with TRBD1. V shed 3 bases, J shed 8 bases, and the junction held 8 bases outside the gene matches. The CDR3 has 16 amino acids. CDR1 and CDR2 (germline): MNHNS, SASEGT. The chain's CDR3 is CASSDRGTGGGDEQFF. In DNA form, the CDR3 reads TGTGCCAGCAGTGATCGCGGGACAGGGGGCGGGGATGAGCAGTTCTTC.

The V gene is TRBV11-2, the J gene TRBJ1-5, with D uncertain. Deletions cut 1 base from V and 1 base from J, with 11 bases between. CDR1 SGHAT and CDR2 FQNNGV come from the germline V gene. The CDR3 spans 16 residues. The CDR3, as DNA: TGTGCCAGCAGCTTAGTGGGCAGAGCAAGCAATCAGCCCCAGCATTTT. The encoded protein is CASSLVGRASNQPQHF.

In its sample, this clone was seen once. The J gene is TRBJ2-2, the V gene TRBV5-4; D remains unclear. Germline V CDR1 and CDR2: SGHNT, YYREEE (reference sequence). V dropped 4 bases and J dropped 2 bases, with 6 bases sitting between them. The CDR3 extends over 13 amino acids. This CDR3 reads CASSRHNTGELFF. In nucleotides, the CDR3 is TGTGCCAGCAGCCGACACAACACCGGGGAGCTGTTTTTT.

V and J are TRBV5-1 and TRBJ2-3; D is undetermined. The ends were cut back, 6 bases at V and 0 bases at J, with 23 bases in the middle. Germline CDR1 reads SGHRS; CDR2 reads YFSETQ. There are 18 residues in the CDR3. The CDR3: CASTVHQAAETSTDTQYF. The CDR3 bases are TGCGCCAGCACCGTCCATCAGGCAGCCGAAACTAGCACAGATACGCAGTATTTT.

CDR3 protein: CSATIANTQYF. As DNA, the CDR3 is TGCAGTGCTACTATAGCGAATACGCAGTATTTT. This rearrangement joins TRBV20-1 to TRBJ2-3; the D gene is possibly TRBD2 (5 bases). Germline lookup yields CDR1 DFQATT and CDR2 SNEGSKA (reference sequence). The CDR3 is made up of 11 amino acids. V dropped 4 bases and J dropped 7 bases, with 9 bases sitting between them.

This chain uses TRBV10-1 with TRBJ2-1; D is uncertain. The CDR3 consists of 13 residues. V was shortened by 4 bases and J by 7 bases, with 11 bases between the two germline ends. Germline lookup yields CDR1 WNHNN and CDR2 SYGVQD (reference sequence). CDR3 loop: CASSVAARNEQFF. The CDR3 DNA reads as TGCGCCAGCAGTGTGGCGGCTCGGAATGAGCAGTTCTTC.

The rearrangement links TRBV5-1 to TRBJ2-4, with 8 positions matching TRBD2. Trimming took 3 bases from V and 5 from J; bases not matched to a gene: 10. CDR3 length equals 16 residues. CDR1 and CDR2 (germline): SGHRS, YFSETQ. CDR3 region: CASSSGGGTVQNIQYF. Written as DNA, the CDR3 is TGCGCCAGCAGCTCGGGAGGGGGGACGGTCCAAAACATTCAGTACTTC.

The CDR3 protein is CASSAGAGENYGYTF. The CDR3 DNA sequence: TGTGCCAGCTCCGCTGGCGCAGGGGAAAACTATGGCTACACCTTC. The V call is TRBV18, the J call TRBJ1-2; a weak D match, TRBD1 (6 bases). The V and J ends lost 6 bases and 2 bases respectively, with 16 bases between them. The CDR3 is 15 amino acids. Per germline, CDR1 KGHSH and CDR2 LQKENI.

This clone is a singleton in its sample. This chain uses TRBV2 with TRBJ2-2; 9 positions match TRBD1. The CDR3 is 15 residues long. Per the germline V gene, CDR1 is SNHLY and CDR2 is FYNNEI. V lost 6 bases to trimming and J lost 4 bases; unmatched junction nucleotides: 6. The CDR3 bases are TGTGCCAGCAGGGGGACAGGGACGAGCACCGGGGAGCTGTTTTTT. As protein: CASRGTGTSTGELFF.